Reported below is one TCR beta chain. What it binds is not known. The trim removed 2 bases at V and 3 bases at J, leaving 10 bases unmatched. CDR3 length: 17 residues. Germline values: CDR1 LNHNV, CDR2 YYDKDF (reference sequence). Donors had no recently reported acute infections or vaccinations and were HIV-negative. CD4+ cells yielded CD45RA+ naive and CD45RA-negative memory subsets. This sample is drawn from a study of shared clonotypes between healthy human individuals. The protocol was immunoSEQ multiplex PCR, while the TCRdb copy is restricted to in-frame clones and leaves out a portion. The sample lists fewer than 2.5 million clones; approximately 93% were seen once. Overall study results and limits: Memory subsets generally showed lower estimated richness than naive subsets.

Input material: naive CD4+ T cells from PBMCs. Described subset: CD45RA+ positively selected. The sequence was collected from a man between 18 and 35 years old in good health. Some clones in this sample may be carry-over from other donors' samples. This chain connects TRBV15 to TRBJ2-7, with 10 bases lining up with TRBD1. The CDR3 protein is CATSRRRGTGAHYEQYF. DNA for the CDR3: TGTGCCACCAGCAGACGCCGGGGGACAGGGGCTCACTACGAGCAGTACTTC. The full variable domain, in which reference TRBV15 and TRBJ2-7 provide the parts outside the CDR3, is DAMVIQNPRYQVTQFGKPVTLSCSQTLNHNVMYWYQQKSSQAPKLLFHYYDKDFNNEADTPDNFQSRRPNTSFCFLDIRSPGLGDTAMYLCATSRRRGTGAHYEQYFGPGTRLTVT.